What follows describes a single T cell receptor beta chain. Sorting produced populations that all topped 98% purity. This entry is derived from a study of beta chain features in type 1 diabetes. cDNA synthesis used the whole RNA isolate, giving expressed TCRB sequences. Clones were read by immunoSEQ multiplex PCR, and TCRdb kept only the in-frame ones, dropping some. The sample has more than 350,000 clones, approximately 10% seen once. CDR3 length: 15 amino acids. V trimming: 2 bases; J trimming: 4 bases; junction bases outside the gene matches: 7. Germline-derived CDR1 and CDR2 are SGHTA and FQGNSA. This chain uses TRBV7-2 with TRBJ2-5; 7 positions agree with TRBD2. This receptor was obtained from a woman aged 18-29 years in good health. Specimen: naive CD4+ T cells from blood. The CDR3 DNA is TGTGCCAGCAGCTTATCAGCGGGGTTTCTAGAGACCCAGTACTTC. This sequence encodes CASSLSAGFLETQYF.